A single sample gave rise to the 31 T cell receptor beta chains below, sequenced in a study of identical twins. Each CDR3 protein is one row after TCRdb ran MiXCR on the 5' RACE reads. This table holds 350,000 to 400,000 distinct CDR3 sequences, approximately 9.1% found once. The sequencing sample was made of naive T cells sorted from blood. These receptors were taken from a woman aged 50 to 60 in good health.

The gene calls are TRBV7-9 and TRBJ2-5; the D gene is possibly TRBD2 (7 bases). The V end was cut by 1 base, the J end by 4 bases, with 16 bases between. CDR1 and CDR2 from the germline V gene are SEHNR and FQNEAQ (reference sequence). The length of the CDR3 is 16 residues. In DNA, the CDR3 is TGTGCCAGCAGCTTAGAATTCACGAGGGGGGGAGAGACCCAGTACTTC. It specifies CASSLEFTRGGETQYF. Looking up the rest from reference TRBV7-9 and TRBJ2-5 gives the full variable domain: DTGVSQNPRHKITKRGQNVTFRCDPISEHNRLYWYRQTLGQGPEFLTYFQNEAQLEKSRLLSDRFSAERPKGSFSTLEIQRTEQGDSAMYLCASSLEFTRGGETQYFGPGTRLLVL.

The sample holds a few counts of this clonotype. The genes are TRBV2 and TRBJ2-5; 8 bases match TRBD2. The CDR3 length is 14 residues. CDR1 is SNHLY, CDR2 FYNNEI, per germline. V gave up 4 bases and J gave up 4 bases; unmatched junction bases: 5. The CDR3 nucleotides are TGTGCCAGCAGTGGAGGACTAGCCTCAGAGACCCAGTACTTC. Translation gives CASSGGLASETQYF.

This clonotype has a count of ten or more. The chain carries TRBV12-3 or TRBV12-4 and TRBJ1-2; the D gene is possibly TRBD1 (5 bases). V gave up 2 bases and J gave up 4 bases, with 11 bases separating them. The CDR3 runs 14 residues. The CDR3 DNA reads TGTGCCAGCAGTTTAAAGGCAGGGCCCTATGGCTACACCTTC. It specifies CASSLKAGPYGYTF.

V and J are TRBV20-1 and TRBJ2-5; D is perhaps TRBD1 (6 bases). Trimming shortened V by 5 bases and J by 5 bases, and 21 bases separated the two germline ends. The germline V gene encodes CDR1 DFQATT and CDR2 SNEGSKA (reference sequence). The CDR3 is 15 amino acids. The CDR3 DNA sequence: TGCAGTGCTGCCCGAGCCAACAGGGATTTGGAGACCCAGTACTTC. Protein: CSAARANRDLETQYF.

The chain carries TRBV7-8 and TRBJ2-3; tentatively, D is TRBD2 (5 bases). The length of the CDR3 is 15 residues. With 0 bases removed from V and 6 bases from J, the gap between germline ends came to 13 bases. Germline CDR1 reads SGHVS; CDR2 reads FQNEAQ. The DNA of the CDR3 is TGTGCCAGCAGCTTAGCCGGCCAACTAGAGGATACGCAGTATTTT. Its protein is CASSLAGQLEDTQYF.

V gene TRBV5-1 combines with J gene TRBJ2-5, with TRBD1 matching 7 bases. The CDR3 contains 14 residues. Per germline, CDR1 SGHRS and CDR2 YFSETQ. V trimming: 4 bases; J trimming: 1 base; junction bases outside the gene matches: 4. The CDR3 DNA follows: TGCGCCAGCAGCCTGGGACAGCGCCAAGAGACCCAGTACTTC. Its protein product is CASSLGQRQETQYF.

This clonotype was counted at least ten times. The chain joins TRBV20-1 to TRBJ1-5, with no clear D. The germline gives CDR1 DFQATT, CDR2 SNEGSKA (reference sequence). CDR3 length: 14 amino acids. Trimming pared 4 bases from V and 8 bases from J, leaving 18 bases between. CDR3 sequence reads: CSATSEEPSKPQHF. CDR3 DNA sequence: TGCAGTGCTACCTCCGAGGAACCATCGAAGCCCCAGCATTTT.

In its sample, this clonotype was seen a few times. The chain employs TRBV25-1 and TRBJ2-1; D is undetermined. The CDR3 is 14 amino acids. CDR1 and CDR2 (germline): MGHDK, SYGVNS. Trimming took 5 bases from V and 4 from J, leaving 12 bases between them. The CDR3 DNA sequence: TGTGCCAGCAGTTTTCCGGAGTCTTACAATGAGCAGTTCTTC. Protein: CASSFPESYNEQFF.

The CDR3 here is CASSLNTDTGELFF. CDR3 nucleotide sequence: TGCGCCAGCAGCTTGAACACGGACACCGGGGAGCTGTTTTTT. This chain joins TRBV5-1 and TRBJ2-2; no clear D gene. The CDR3 is 14 amino acids. Germline V gives CDR1 SGHRS, CDR2 YFSETQ. The ends were cut back, 1 base at V and 3 bases at J, with 7 bases in the middle.

The CDR3 bases are TGCGCCAGCAGCCTCCTAGCGGCCCAAAGTGCTGAGCAGTTCTTC. It codes for CASSLLAAQSAEQFF. The rearrangement uses TRBV5-1 and TRBJ2-1; TRBD2 agrees at 7 bases. Per germline, CDR1 SGHRS and CDR2 YFSETQ. With V trimmed by 4 bases and J by 9 bases, 13 bases remained unmatched. The CDR3 consists of 15 residues.

This clonotype was seen ten or more times. At one of its ends the junction is not consistent with the germline gene, which may arise from a read error. The rearrangement links TRBV16 to TRBJ2-4; TRBD1 might be the D (5 bases). CDR3 length: 12 amino acids. Germline V lookup: CDR1 KGHSY, CDR2 FQNENV. CDR3 protein: CASSQSKRTLDF. DNA of the CDR3: TGTGCCAGCAGCCAATCTAAACGGACATTGGACTTC.

This clonotype has a count of ten or more. The genes are TRBV27 and TRBJ2-1; 9 bases are a match to TRBD2. Losses at the gene ends were 6 bases for V and 6 bases for J; bases not matched to a gene: 9. The CDR3 contains 15 residues. CDR1 and CDR2 (germline): MNHEY, SMNVEV (reference sequence). The CDR3 loop reads CASRLLAGQFNEQFF. The CDR3 DNA reads as TGTGCCAGCAGACTACTAGCGGGTCAATTCAATGAGCAGTTCTTC.

The chain combines TRBV25-1 with TRBJ2-7, with a weak D call TRBD1 (6 bases). Looked up from germline, CDR1 is MGHDK and CDR2 is SYGVNS. The CDR3 runs to 13 residues. Trimming removed 3 bases from V and 5 bases from J, with 11 bases in between. The CDR3 loop reads CASSDPGVDEQYF. The CDR3 nucleotides are TGTGCCAGCAGTGACCCAGGGGTCGACGAGCAGTACTTC.

This clonotype was counted many times. The chain carries TRBV4-1 and TRBJ1-1; D not certain. CDR1 is MGHRA and CDR2 is YSYEKL in the germline V gene. The ends were cut back, 0 bases at V and 6 bases at J, with 11 bases in the middle. The CDR3 loop spans 14 amino acids. The CDR3 DNA reads TGCGCCAGCAGCCAAGACCCCAAAGACGCTGAAGCTTTCTTT. This sequence encodes CASSQDPKDAEAFF.

This clonotype turned up a few times. The chain has TRBV29-1 and TRBJ2-7; D might be TRBD2 (5 bases). Germline loops: CDR1 SQVTM, CDR2 ANQGSEA. V was trimmed by 4 bases and J by 0 bases, leaving 10 bases between them. CDR3 size: 13 residues. For the CDR3, the DNA is TGCAGCGTTGGGACTCCCAGCTCCTACGAGCAGTACTTC. Protein: CSVGTPSSYEQYF.

The chain has TRBV5-1 and TRBJ2-3; possible D gene TRBD2, 6 bases. Deletions cut 4 bases from V and 2 bases from J, with 14 bases between. CDR1 SGHRS and CDR2 YFSETQ come from the germline V gene. This CDR3 is 15 amino acids long. The CDR3 region is CASSPPRDSTDTQYF. The DNA of the CDR3 is TGCGCCAGCAGCCCCCCGAGGGACTCCACAGATACGCAGTATTTT.

There are many counts of this clonotype. The V and J genes are TRBV12-3 or TRBV12-4 and TRBJ1-1; a weak D match, TRBD1 (6 bases). CDR3 length: 13 residues. The V and J ends lost 7 bases and 6 bases respectively, with 15 bases between them. The CDR3 sequence: CASTNPDRSEAFF. CDR3 bases: TGTGCCAGCACCAATCCAGACAGGTCTGAAGCTTTCTTT.

The J gene is TRBJ2-3, the V gene TRBV5-1, with D unclear. Trimming stripped 4 bases from V and 0 bases from J, with 6 bases between. In germline, CDR1 is SGHRS, CDR2 YFSETQ. The CDR3 length is 13 residues. The CDR3 region is CASSIISTDTQYF. In DNA form, the CDR3 reads TGCGCCAGCAGCATCATCAGCACAGATACGCAGTATTTT.

This clonotype showed up many times. The chain is built from TRBV6-5 and TRBJ2-1, with 8 bases lining up with TRBD2. Germline V gene data show CDR1 as MNHEY and CDR2 as SVGAGI. The CDR3 is 17 residues long. Trimming took 0 bases from V and 5 from J; bases not matched to a gene: 9. CDR3 coding DNA: TGTGCCAGCAGTTACTCAAGGAATAGCGGGGCTAACAATGAGCAGTTCTTC. Translation: CASSYSRNSGANNEQFF.

This clonotype was seen many times. The chain carries TRBV4-1 and TRBJ2-3; no clear D. The CDR3 loop spans 14 amino acids. The V gene's germline CDR1 is MGHRA and CDR2 YSYEKL. Trimming left V 8 bases short and J 1 base short, with 13 bases between. In nucleotides, the CDR3 is TGCGCCAGCGACCCCGGGTCCCGCACAGATACGCAGTATTTT. Residues: CASDPGSRTDTQYF.

This clonotype was seen repeatedly, ten times or more. This sequence joins TRBV5-1 and TRBJ2-1, with 13 nucleotides matching TRBD2. This CDR3 has 20 amino acids. The trim removed 0 bases at V and 1 base at J, leaving 10 bases unmatched. Germline loops: CDR1 SGHRS, CDR2 YFSETQ. The CDR3 loop is CASSLGFGTSGIGSYNEQFF. DNA for the CDR3: TGCGCCAGCAGCTTGGGTTTTGGGACTAGCGGGATAGGGTCCTACAATGAGCAGTTCTTC.

The chain is built from TRBV4-1 and TRBJ1-1, with D possibly being TRBD1 (6 bases). The CDR3 totals 16 residues. Trimming took 2 bases from V and 6 from J, leaving 19 bases between them. Germline CDR1 and CDR2: MGHRA and YSYEKL. The CDR3 bases are TGCGCCAGCAGCCAAATACAGGGCTGGGGGGGCGCTGAAGCTTTCTTT. Its protein product is CASSQIQGWGGAEAFF.

This chain uses TRBV5-1 with TRBJ2-7, with TRBD2 matching 13 bases. CDR3 length equals 17 residues. After removal of 4 bases from V and 3 bases from J, the junction contained 10 bases not matched to a gene. Per the germline V gene, CDR1 is SGHRS and CDR2 is YFSETQ. The DNA of the CDR3 is TGCGCCAGCAGCAGGGGGGGACTAGCGGGAAGATACTACGAGCAGTACTTC. It is translated as CASSRGGLAGRYYEQYF. The whole variable domain, remainder taken from reference TRBV5-1 and TRBJ2-7, is KAGVTQTPRYLIKTRGQQVTLSCSPISGHRSVSWYQQTPGQGLQFLFEYFSETQRNKGNFPGRFSGRQFSNSRSEMNVSTLELGDSALYLCASSRGGLAGRYYEQYFGPGTRLTVT.

This clonotype was detected a few times. The genes are TRBV19 and TRBJ1-1; unclear D gene. This CDR3 region has 14 residues. The ends were cut back, 0 bases at V and 1 base at J, with 6 bases in the middle. Germline V gene data show CDR1 as LNHDA and CDR2 as SQIVND (reference sequence). CDR3 bases: TGTGCCAGTAGTATAGAGGTGGGGAACACTGAAGCTTTCTTT. Its translation is CASSIEVGNTEAFF.

This clonotype was counted at least ten times. The J gene is TRBJ2-2, the V gene TRBV28; no definite D call. Germline CDR1 and CDR2: MDHEN and SYDVKM. Trimming pared 3 bases from V and 4 bases from J, leaving 3 bases between. The CDR3 length is 12 residues. The CDR3 protein is CASSLSTGELFF. CDR3 sequence (DNA): TGTGCCAGCAGTTTGTCCACCGGGGAGCTGTTTTTT.

This clonotype came up many times. This chain uses TRBV5-1 with TRBJ2-2; TRBD2 is a possible D gene (5 bases). CDR3 length equals 13 residues. The V and J ends lost 0 bases and 5 bases respectively, with 5 bases between them. Germline assignment: CDR1 SGHRS and CDR2 YFSETQ. The CDR3 here is CASSLGTTGELFF. In DNA, the CDR3 is TGCGCCAGCAGCTTGGGGACTACCGGGGAGCTGTTTTTT.

The J gene is TRBJ1-5, the V gene TRBV5-1; TRBD1 might be the D (5 bases). Deletions cut 2 bases from V and 6 bases from J, with 15 bases between. The CDR3 extends over 15 amino acids. Looked up from germline, CDR1 is SGHRS and CDR2 is YFSETQ. As DNA, the CDR3 is TGCGCCAGCAGCTTTGACGGAATAGGGGCTCAGCCCCAGCATTTT. Protein sequence: CASSFDGIGAQPQHF. Supplemented by reference TRBV5-1 and TRBJ1-5, the full variable domain reads KAGVTQTPRYLIKTRGQQVTLSCSPISGHRSVSWYQQTPGQGLQFLFEYFSETQRNKGNFPGRFSGRQFSNSRSEMNVSTLELGDSALYLCASSFDGIGAQPQHFGDGTRLSIL.

The chain carries TRBV12-3 or TRBV12-4 and TRBJ1-2; unclear D gene. CDR3 size: 15 residues. V gave up 4 bases and J gave up 4 bases, with 16 bases separating them. CDR3 amino acids: CASSSNAGLPYGYTF. For the CDR3, the DNA is TGTGCCAGCAGTTCCAATGCGGGTCTTCCCTATGGCTACACCTTC.

In this sample, this clonotype turned up many times. This chain joins TRBV7-8 and TRBJ2-3; 7 positions agree with TRBD2. V shed 0 bases, J shed 2 bases, and the junction held 8 bases outside the gene matches. Germline V CDR1 and CDR2: SGHVS, FQNEAQ. The CDR3 runs 17 residues. The CDR3 sequence: CASSLAVASGYTDTQYF. In DNA form, the CDR3 reads TGTGCCAGCAGCTTAGCGGTGGCTAGCGGATACACAGATACGCAGTATTTT.

The table lists this clonotype with many counts. The chain employs TRBV21-1 and TRBJ2-1. TRBV21-1 is designated a pseudogene. There are 11 residues in the CDR3. The chain's CDR3 is CASRRYNEQFF. For the CDR3, the DNA is TGTGCCAGCAGACGTTACAATGAGCAGTTCTTC.

This clonotype was observed many times. The chain combines TRBV29-1 with TRBJ2-5; no firm D call. V shed 0 bases and J shed 9 bases, with 8 bases lying between them. The germline V gene encodes CDR1 SQVTM and CDR2 ANQGSEA. This CDR3 contains 11 residues. The CDR3 region has the DNA TGCAGCGTTGAAGAGCGGTTGTCCCAGTACTTC. Protein product: CSVEERLSQYF.